This TCR beta chain emerged from a study of blood T cell repertoires in COVID-19. Across the study: Researchers got acute and convalescent COVID-19 samples from the United States, Italy and Spain.

Per the original data handling: Reference gene primer amplification yielded estimated nucleated cell counts. Generated by immunoSEQ multiplex PCR, the TCRdb table keeps only in-frame clones and is missing some. That table gives V, J and clone size, and the DNA gave D and trimming. This table has 150,000 to 200,000 clones, 86% appearing once. Germline CDR1 and CDR2: LNHDA and SQIVND (reference sequence). The CDR3 totals 14 residues. The V gene end was trimmed by 9 bases and the J gene end by 1 base; junction bases not matched to a gene: 5. Sequenced sample: peripheral blood. The TCR sequence derives from a man aged 18 to 30 with acute or convalescent COVID-19. V gene TRBV19 combines with J gene TRBJ2-5, with 10 bases that match TRBD2. CDR3 sequence reads: CASKWTSGQETQYF. The CDR3, as DNA: TGTGCCAGCAAATGGACTAGCGGCCAAGAGACCCAGTACTTC.